This entry describes one TCR beta chain. Its antigen remains unidentified. The CDR3 spans 14 residues. Trimming cost V 4 bases and J 8 bases; bases outside gene matches: 6. The germline CDR1 and CDR2 sequences are MNHNS and SASEGT. This entry is derived from a study of T cells in narcolepsy. As for the study in general: Donors had narcolepsy type 1 or type 2, or were healthy controls.

The method was immunoSEQ multiplex PCR; TCRdb's version includes in-frame clones alone and lacks a portion of them. Among roughly 34,000 clones listed, under 90% were seen once. Study findings and constraints: Autoreactive clonotypes reportedly recurred in blood of same and different patients, not controls.

The chain joins TRBV6-1 to TRBJ1-4; 8 bases map to TRBD1. The sample consisted of CD45RA- memory CD4+ T cells from PBMCs. This sequence was found in a human donor with narcolepsy. The CDR3 protein is CASSARTGNEKLFF. The CDR3 DNA sequence: TGTGCCAGCAGTGCCAGGACAGGGAACGAAAAACTGTTTTTT.